In this sample, the clone carrying this T cell receptor beta chain is medium-sized (0.01 to 0.1%). The source of the sample is a study of immune heterogeneity within non-small cell lung tumors. Amplifying TCR beta CDR3 involved multiplex PCR carried out with 32 V and 13 J primers. TCRdb reprocessed the multiplex PCR reads via MiXCR and lists one record per CDR3 protein. The sample lists around 3,000 distinct CDR3 sequences; 40% to 55% were seen once. Per sample, approximately 0.6 ug of bulk tumor genomic DNA was the template used. From each primary tumor, several far-apart biopsies were obtained during surgery. Curative surgical treatment was performed in patients who had newly diagnosed, untreated non-small cell lung cancer. Sequencing was done on a sample of lung tumor tissue. The receptor's source is a man in his 60s with non-small cell lung cancer.

CDR3 bases: TGTGCCAGCAGCGACGAGAGAACCCCTCACACTGAAGCTTTCTTT. Encoded protein: CASSDERTPHTEAFF. The chain has TRBV2 and TRBJ1-1; D ambiguous. This CDR3 region has 15 residues. CDR1 and CDR2 from the germline V gene are SNHLY and FYNNEI. V was trimmed by 6 bases and J by 3 bases, leaving 17 bases between them.